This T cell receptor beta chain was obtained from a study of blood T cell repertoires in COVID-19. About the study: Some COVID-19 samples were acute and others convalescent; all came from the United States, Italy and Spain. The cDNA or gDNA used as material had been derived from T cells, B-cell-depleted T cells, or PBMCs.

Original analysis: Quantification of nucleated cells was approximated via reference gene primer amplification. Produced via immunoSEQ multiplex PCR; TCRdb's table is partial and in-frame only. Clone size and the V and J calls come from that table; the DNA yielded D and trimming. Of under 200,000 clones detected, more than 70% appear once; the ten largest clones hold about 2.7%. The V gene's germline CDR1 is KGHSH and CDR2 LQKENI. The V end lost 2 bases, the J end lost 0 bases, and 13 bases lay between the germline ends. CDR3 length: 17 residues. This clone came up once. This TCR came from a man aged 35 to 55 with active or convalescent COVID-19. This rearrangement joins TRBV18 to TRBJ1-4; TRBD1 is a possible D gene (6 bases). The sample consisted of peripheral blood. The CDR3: CASSPYRETATNEKLFF. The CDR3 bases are TGTGCCAGCTCACCATACAGGGAAACCGCAACTAATGAAAAACTGTTTTTT.